The clone carrying this TCR beta chain was detected a few times. Antigen specificity is unknown. This CDR3 contains 12 residues. Germline values: CDR1 LGHNA, CDR2 YNFKEQ. V gave up 4 bases and J gave up 7 bases, with 8 bases separating them. The data are from a study of beta chain features in type 1 diabetes. Averaging approximately 0.11 L, one heparinised blood draw was given by each donor. General study results and limits: Shortening that was moderate but significant affected the TCRB CDR3s of Type 1 diabetes patients in all four CD4+ subsets. Sequencing used cDNA, and cells with high TCR expression could therefore be over-represented.

The isolated RNA, all of it, was reverse transcribed, so expressed TCRB transcripts were what got sequenced. Assay used: immunoSEQ multiplex PCR; TCRdb lists only in-frame clones, some missing. Among approximately 360,000 clones, about 12% were seen once, and the ten largest hold approximately 0.01%. Specimen: naive CD4+ T cells from blood. This receptor was taken from a young woman with type 1 diabetes. The chain employs TRBV4-2 and TRBJ2-1, with D maybe TRBD1 (5 bases). In DNA, the CDR3 is TGTGCCAGCAGCCGACAGAAGAATGAGCAGTTCTTC. It translates to CASSRQKNEQFF.